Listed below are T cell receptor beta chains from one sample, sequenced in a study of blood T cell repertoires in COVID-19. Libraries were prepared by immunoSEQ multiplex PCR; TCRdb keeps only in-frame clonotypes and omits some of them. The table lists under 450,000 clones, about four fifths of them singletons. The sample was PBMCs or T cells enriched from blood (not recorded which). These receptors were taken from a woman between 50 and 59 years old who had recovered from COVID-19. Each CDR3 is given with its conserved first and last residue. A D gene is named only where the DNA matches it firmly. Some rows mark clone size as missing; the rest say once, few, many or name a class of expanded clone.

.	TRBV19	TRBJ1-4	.	TGTGCCAGTAGTACCCGACAGACCCTAAATGAAAAACTGTTTTTT	CASSTRQTLNEKLFF
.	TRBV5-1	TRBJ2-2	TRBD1	TGCGCCAGCAGCCCCAACGCGGGACAGGGAACCGGGGAGCTGTTTTTT	CASSPNAGQGTGELFF
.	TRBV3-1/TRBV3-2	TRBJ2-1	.	TGTGCCAGCAGCCAAGGGGCTTACGCCTACAATGAGCAGTTCTTC	CASSQGAYAYNEQFF
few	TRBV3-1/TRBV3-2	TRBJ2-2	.	TGTGCCAGCAGCCGCGGACAGAACCGAAGGGAGCTGTTTTTT	CASSRGQNRRELFF
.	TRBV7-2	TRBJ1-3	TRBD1	TGTGCCAGCAGCTTTGCCGACAGGGCCGGAAACACCATATATTTT	CASSFADRAGNTIYF
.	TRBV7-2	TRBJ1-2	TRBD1	TGTGCCAGCAGCACCGCACAGGGGGCGGGTGGCTACACCTTC	CASSTAQGAGGYTF
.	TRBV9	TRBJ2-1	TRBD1	TGTGCCAGCAGCCCTCAGACAGGGAGCAATGAGCAGTTCTTC	CASSPQTGSNEQFF
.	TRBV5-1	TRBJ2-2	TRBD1	TGCGCCAGCAGCCCAAAAACCGGACAGGGGGCTGCCGGGGAGCTGTTTTTT	CASSPKTGQGAAGELFF
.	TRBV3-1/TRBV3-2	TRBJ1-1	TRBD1	TGTGCCAGCACCCAAGGGACAGCGAGAGCTTTCTTT	CASTQGTARAFF
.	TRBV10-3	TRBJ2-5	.	TGTGCCATCAGTGAGTCGGAGAGGGAGACCCAGTACTTC	CAISESERETQYF
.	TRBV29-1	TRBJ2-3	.	TGCAGCGCCCAGGTAGATACGCAGTATTTT	CSAQVDTQYF
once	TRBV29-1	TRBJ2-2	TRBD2	TGCAGCGTCCTAGGGGGACTAGCGGGAACCGGGGAGCTGTTTTTT	CSVLGGLAGTGELFF
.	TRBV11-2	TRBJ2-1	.	TGTGCCAGCAGCTTCCAATCCAGCTCCTACAATGAGCAGTTCTTC	CASSFQSSSYNEQFF
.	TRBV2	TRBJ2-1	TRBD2	TGTGCCAGCAGAGTTAGCGGGAGCTCCTACAATGAGCAGTTCTTC	CASRVSGSSYNEQFF
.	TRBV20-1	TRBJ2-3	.	TGCAGTGCTAGAGACGGTTATACGCAGTATTTT	CSARDGYTQYF
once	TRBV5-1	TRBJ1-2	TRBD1	TGCGCCAGCAGCTTGGTGACAGGGGAATATGGCTACACCTTC	CASSLVTGEYGYTF
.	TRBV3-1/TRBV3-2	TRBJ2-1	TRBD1	TGTGCCAGCAGCCAAGGACACTCCGGGACAGCGGACTACAATGAGCAGTTCTTC	CASSQGHSGTADYNEQFF
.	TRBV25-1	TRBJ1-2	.	TGTGCCAGCAAGGGCTACCGGGGCTATGGCTACACCTTC	CASKGYRGYGYTF
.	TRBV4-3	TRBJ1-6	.	TGCGCCAGCAGCCAAGATCCCCCGACAGGTCTGAGGTTTTCCCTCCACTTT	CASSQDPPTGLRFSLHF
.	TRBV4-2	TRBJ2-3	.	TGTGCCAGCAGTACATCTGTGGTTACAGATACGCAGTATTTT	CASSTSVVTDTQYF
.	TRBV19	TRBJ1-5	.	TGTGCCAGTAGTCTTGGACATAGCCAGCATTTT	CASSLGHSQHF
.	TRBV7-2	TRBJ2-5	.	TGTGCCAGCAGCTTAGAACACAGTCAAGAGACCCAGTACTTC	CASSLEHSQETQYF
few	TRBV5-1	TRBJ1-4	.	TGCGCCAGCAGCTTGCAAGCTCGGAATGAAAAACTGTTTTTT	CASSLQARNEKLFF
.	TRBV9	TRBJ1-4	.	TGTGCCAGCAGCGTAGACAGGGTTAATGAAAAACTGTTTTTT	CASSVDRVNEKLFF
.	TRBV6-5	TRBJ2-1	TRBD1	TGTGCCAGCAGCTCGACAGGGCGTGAGCAGTTCTTC	CASSSTGREQFF
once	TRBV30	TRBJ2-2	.	TGTGCCTGGAGTGTCCGAGGGACCGGGGAGCTGTTTTTT	CAWSVRGTGELFF
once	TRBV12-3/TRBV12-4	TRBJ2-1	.	TGTGCCAGCAGGCCGGAGAACAATGAGCAGTTCTTC	CASRPENNEQFF
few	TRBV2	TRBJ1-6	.	TGTGCCAGCAGAAGCACGACAGGAAATAATTCACCCCTCCACTTT	CASRSTTGNNSPLHF